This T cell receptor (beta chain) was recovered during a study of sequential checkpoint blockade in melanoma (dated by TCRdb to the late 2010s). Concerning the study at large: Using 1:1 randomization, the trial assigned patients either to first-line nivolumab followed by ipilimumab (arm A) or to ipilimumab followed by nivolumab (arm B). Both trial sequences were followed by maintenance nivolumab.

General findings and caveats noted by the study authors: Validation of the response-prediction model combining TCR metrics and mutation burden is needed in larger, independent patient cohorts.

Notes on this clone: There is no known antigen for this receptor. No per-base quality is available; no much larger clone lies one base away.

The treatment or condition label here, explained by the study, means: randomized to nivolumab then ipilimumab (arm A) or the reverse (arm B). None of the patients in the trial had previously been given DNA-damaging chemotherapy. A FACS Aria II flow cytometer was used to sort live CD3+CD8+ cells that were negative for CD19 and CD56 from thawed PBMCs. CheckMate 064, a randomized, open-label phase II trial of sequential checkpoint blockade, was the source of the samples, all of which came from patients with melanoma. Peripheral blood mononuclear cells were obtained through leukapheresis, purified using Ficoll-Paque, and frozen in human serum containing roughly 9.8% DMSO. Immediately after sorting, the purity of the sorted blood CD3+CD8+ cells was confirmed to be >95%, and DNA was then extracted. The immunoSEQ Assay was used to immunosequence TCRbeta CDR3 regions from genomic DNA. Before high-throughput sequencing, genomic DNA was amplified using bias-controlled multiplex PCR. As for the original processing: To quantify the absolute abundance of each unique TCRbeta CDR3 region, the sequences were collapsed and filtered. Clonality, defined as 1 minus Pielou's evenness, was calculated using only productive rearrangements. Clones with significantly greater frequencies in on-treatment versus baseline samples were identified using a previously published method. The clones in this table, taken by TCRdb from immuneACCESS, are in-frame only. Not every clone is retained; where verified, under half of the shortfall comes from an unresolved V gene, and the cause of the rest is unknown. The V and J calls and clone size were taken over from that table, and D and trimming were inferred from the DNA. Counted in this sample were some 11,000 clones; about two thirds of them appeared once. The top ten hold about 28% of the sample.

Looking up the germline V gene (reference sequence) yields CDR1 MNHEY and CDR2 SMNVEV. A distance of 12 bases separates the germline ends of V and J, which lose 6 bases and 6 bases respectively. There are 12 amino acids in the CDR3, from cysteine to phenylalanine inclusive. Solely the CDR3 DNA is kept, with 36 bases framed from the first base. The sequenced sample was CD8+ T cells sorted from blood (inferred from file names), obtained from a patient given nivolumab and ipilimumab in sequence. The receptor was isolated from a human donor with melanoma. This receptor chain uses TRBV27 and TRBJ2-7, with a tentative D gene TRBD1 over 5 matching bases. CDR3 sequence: CASRGQGLEQYF. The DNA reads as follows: TGTGCCAGCAGAGGCCAGGGCCTCGAGCAGTACTTC.